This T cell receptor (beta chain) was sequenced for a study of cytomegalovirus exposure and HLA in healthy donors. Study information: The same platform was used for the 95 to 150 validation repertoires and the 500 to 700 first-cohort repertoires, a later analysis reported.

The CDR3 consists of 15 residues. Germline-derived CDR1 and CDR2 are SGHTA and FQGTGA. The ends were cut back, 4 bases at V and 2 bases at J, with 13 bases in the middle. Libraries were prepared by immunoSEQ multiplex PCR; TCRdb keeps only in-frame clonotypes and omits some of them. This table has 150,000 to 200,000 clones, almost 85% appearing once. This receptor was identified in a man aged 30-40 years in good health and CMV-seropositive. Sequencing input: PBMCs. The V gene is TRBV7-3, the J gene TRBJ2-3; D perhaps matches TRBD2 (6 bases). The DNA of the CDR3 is TGTGCCAGCAGCTCGAGGAGCGGGCTCACAGATACGCAGTATTTT. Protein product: CASSSRSGLTDTQYF.